Reported below is one T cell receptor (beta chain). TCRdb keeps only in-frame clones here, not all; method: immunoSEQ multiplex PCR. The sample has roughly 90,000 clones, under 85% seen once. The sample originates from a study of blood T cell repertoires in COVID-19. The receptor was isolated from a human donor in a cohort sampled during active COVID-19. The sequenced material came from peripheral blood.

For the CDR3, the DNA is TGTGCCAGCAGCTTGGAGGGGGCAAGATATGGCTACACCTTC. It codes for CASSLEGARYGYTF. The chain uses TRBV5-4 and TRBJ1-2; TRBD1 agrees at 7 bases. Germline CDR1 is SGHNT and CDR2 is YYREEE (reference sequence). CDR3 size: 14 residues. The V and J ends lost 0 bases and 5 bases, in that order; junction bases with no gene match: 4.